Presented here are 22 T cell receptor beta chains from one specimen sequenced in a study of blood T cells in healthy people across ages. With a J-beta primer mix and a sample-barcoded 5' primer, a second PCR ran about 7 to 12 cycles. TCRdb re-called the 5' RACE reads through MiXCR, storing one row per CDR3 protein. The sample holds about 680,000 distinct CDR3 sequences, 49% seen once. The sequenced sample was blood. These TCRs come from a woman aged 60 to 75 in good health.

V is TRBV15 and J is TRBJ1-4, with 8 bases lining up with TRBD1. The CDR3 runs to 15 residues. V was pared by 1 base and J by 7 bases, with 5 bases of the junction left unmatched. Germline CDR1 and CDR2: LNHNV and YYDKDF (reference sequence). DNA for the CDR3: TGTGCCACCAGCAGAGTGACAGGGGACGGTGAAAAACTGTTTTTT. Its translation: CATSRVTGDGEKLFF. The whole variable domain, remainder taken from reference TRBV15 and TRBJ1-4, is DAMVIQNPRYQVTQFGKPVTLSCSQTLNHNVMYWYQQKSSQAPKLLFHYYDKDFNNEADTPDNFQSRRPNTSFCFLDIRSPGLGDTAMYLCATSRVTGDGEKLFFGSGTQLSVL.

This clonotype has only a few counts. The chain carries TRBV29-1 and TRBJ1-1; 7 nucleotides line up with TRBD1. The CDR3 is made up of 12 amino acids. V was pared by 6 bases and J by 1 base, with 2 bases of the junction left unmatched. CDR1 is SQVTM, CDR2 ANQGSEA, per germline. CDR3 nucleotide sequence: TGCAGCGTAAACAGGGGGAACACTGAAGCTTTCTTT. Translating it yields CSVNRGNTEAFF.

This clonotype was picked up a small number of times. V is TRBV5-5 and J is TRBJ2-1; D is perhaps TRBD1 or TRBD2 (6 bases each). From germline, CDR1 is SGHKS and CDR2 YYEKEE (reference sequence). CDR3 length: 17 residues. Deletions cut 4 bases from V and 7 bases from J, with 24 bases between. The CDR3 reads CASSTTQGSRLVNEQFF. CDR3 nucleotides: TGTGCCAGCAGCACGACACAGGGTTCCCGACTAGTGAATGAGCAGTTCTTC. The entire variable domain, with the rest obtained from reference TRBV5-5 and TRBJ2-1, is as follows: DAGVTQSPTHLIKTRGQQVTLRCSPISGHKSVSWYQQVLGQGPQFIFQYYEKEERGRGNFPDRFSARQFPNYSSELNVNALLLGDSALYLCASSTTQGSRLVNEQFFGPGTRLTVL.

This clonotype has just one count. This rearrangement joins TRBV7-2 to TRBJ1-1; TRBD1 agrees at 9 bases. The CDR3 loop spans 15 amino acids. Unmatched junction bases numbered 3, after V lost 1 base and J lost 3 bases. From germline, CDR1 is SGHTA and CDR2 FQGNSA. CDR3 amino acids: CASSLVGTGYTEAFF. CDR3 DNA: TGTGCCAGCAGCTTAGTGGGGACAGGGTACACTGAAGCTTTCTTT.

A remark on this clonotype: The junction differs from germline at one of its ends, possibly a read error. The chain is built from TRBV7-2 and TRBJ2-7, with 10 bases identical to TRBD2. The CDR3 extends over 19 amino acids. Germline lookup yields CDR1 SGHTA and CDR2 FQGNSA. The CDR3 DNA is TGTGCCGGCAGCTTAACGAGGTTGGGACTAGCGCTGGGCCGCTACGAGCAGTACTTC. This translates into CAGSLTRLGLALGRYEQYF.

This clonotype has only a few counts. CDR3: CASRSGEGLKTQYF. In DNA, the CDR3 is TGTGCCAGCAGGAGTGGAGAAGGCCTAAAGACCCAGTACTTC. The chain joins TRBV28 to TRBJ2-5; no clear D gene. Germline V CDR1 and CDR2: MDHEN, SYDVKM. V gave up 6 bases and J gave up 6 bases, with 17 bases separating them. This CDR3 comprises 14 residues. The full variable domain, in which reference TRBV28 and TRBJ2-5 provide the parts outside the CDR3, is DVKVTQSSRYLVKRTGEKVFLECVQDMDHENMFWYRQDPGLGLRLIYFSYDVKMKEKGDIPEGYSVSREKKERFSLILESASTNQTSMYLCASRSGEGLKTQYFGPGTRLLVL.

There are a few counts of this clonotype. V usage is TRBV20-1 and J usage is TRBJ2-1, with a tentative D call TRBD2 (6 bases). V dropped 2 bases and J dropped 4 bases, with 15 bases sitting between them. The CDR3 runs 15 residues. The germline V gene encodes CDR1 DFQATT and CDR2 SNEGSKA (reference sequence). Written as DNA, the CDR3 is TGCAGTGCTAGACCCCATAGCGGAAGGTACAATGAGCAGTTCTTC. It specifies CSARPHSGRYNEQFF.

This clonotype appeared a few times. The V call is TRBV20-1, the J call TRBJ1-2; D gene unclear. Trimming took off 2 bases at V and 8 bases at J, with 9 bases between the two ends. From germline, CDR1 is DFQATT and CDR2 SNEGSKA (reference sequence). This CDR3 has 11 amino acids. CDR3 in amino acids: CSARFLRGYTF. For the CDR3, the DNA is TGCAGTGCTAGATTTCTGAGGGGCTACACCTTC.

V and J are TRBV6-6 and TRBJ2-7, with D maybe TRBD1 (6 bases). Germline CDR1 is MNHNY and CDR2 is SVGAGI (reference sequence). Trimming took 3 bases from V and 2 from J, leaving 14 bases between them. The CDR3 spans 15 residues. CDR3 amino acids: CASSYVTGQAYEQYF. The CDR3 DNA sequence: TGTGCCAGCAGTTATGTGACGGGACAAGCCTACGAGCAGTACTTC.

V and J are TRBV7-9 and TRBJ2-1; D unresolved. The CDR3 is made up of 11 amino acids. V lost 5 bases to trimming and J lost 10 bases, with 9 bases between them. The germline V gene encodes CDR1 SEHNR and CDR2 FQNEAQ (reference sequence). The CDR3 is CASSRTGEQFF. DNA of the CDR3: TGTGCCAGCAGCCGAACCGGGGAGCAGTTCTTC.

This clonotype occurred a few times. V gene TRBV20-1 combines with J gene TRBJ1-2; 8 bases are a match to TRBD1. With V trimmed by 6 bases and J by 7 bases, 7 bases remained unmatched. Germline-derived CDR1 and CDR2 are DFQATT and SNEGSKA (reference sequence). The CDR3 sequence is 12 residues long. CDR3 sequence (DNA): TGCAGTGCCACGGACAGGGTGACTGGCTACACCTTC. Translating gives CSATDRVTGYTF.

Remarks on this clonotype: This clone may be a read error of a much larger clone one base away. The chain carries TRBV7-2 and TRBJ2-5; possible D gene TRBD1, 5 bases. Germline CDR1 is SGHTA and CDR2 is FQGNSA. The V end lost 1 base, the J end lost 7 bases, and 22 bases lay between the germline ends. The CDR3 extends over 17 amino acids. This CDR3 is CASSLVAGHPPKGTQYF. CDR3 bases: TGTGCCAGCAGCTTAGTAGCTGGACACCCCCCTAAGGGGACCCAGTACTTC. The full variable domain, its missing parts supplied by reference TRBV7-2 and TRBJ2-5, is GAGVSQSPSNKVTEKGKDVELRCDPISGHTALYWYRQSLGQGLEFLIYFQGNSAPDKSGLPSDRFSAERTGGSVSTLTIQRTQQEDSAVYLCASSLVAGHPPKGTQYFGPGTRLLVL.

This clonotype was counted between two and nine times. The genes are TRBV2 and TRBJ2-1, with D tentatively TRBD1 or TRBD2 (6 bases each). Germline V gene data show CDR1 as SNHLY and CDR2 as FYNNEI. Trimming cost V 7 bases and J 4 bases, with 14 bases left between them. The CDR3 has 14 amino acids. The CDR3 DNA reads as TGTGCCAGCACCGCGTCGGGGGCGTACAATGAGCAGTTCTTC. Its protein product is CASTASGAYNEQFF.

On this clonotype itself: The junction departs from the called germline gene at one end, perhaps through a read error. This chain uses TRBV15 with TRBJ1-4, with a tentative D call TRBD1 (6 bases). The CDR3 has 16 amino acids. Germline values: CDR1 LNHNV, CDR2 YYDKDF (reference sequence). The CDR3 loop is CVTSLGGGGTNEKLFF. The CDR3 region has the DNA TGTGTCACCAGCTTAGGCGGGGGCGGAACTAATGAAAAACTGTTTTTT.

This clonotype was observed a few times. The J gene is TRBJ2-7, the V gene TRBV5-6; tentative D call: TRBD1 (6 bases). Looked up from germline, CDR1 is SGHDT and CDR2 is YYEEEE. The CDR3 length is 16 residues. The V gene lost 4 bases and the J gene lost 10 bases, with 27 bases spanning the gap. The CDR3 is CASSKLWDIVGSTQYF. The CDR3 DNA sequence: TGTGCCAGCAGCAAGCTCTGGGACATAGTTGGGAGTACCCAGTACTTC.

The chain combines TRBV27 with TRBJ2-4, with D possibly matching TRBD1 (5 bases). The last part of the DNA fits TRBJ2-7 better; the J call may be wrong. From germline, CDR1 is MNHEY and CDR2 SMNVEV (reference sequence). The CDR3 has 15 residues. CDR3: CASREGVGKTYEQYF. The CDR3 DNA reads TGTGCCAGCAGGGAAGGGGTCGGAAAAACCTACGAGCAGTACTTC.

This clonotype occurred a few times. This sequence joins TRBV7-2 and TRBJ1-2; D call uncertain. V lost 2 bases to trimming and J lost 1 base, with 11 bases between them. CDR3 size: 15 residues. Germline CDR1 is SGHTA and CDR2 is FQGNSA. The CDR3 bases are TGTGCCAGCAGCTTACGTGGAGATCTTAACTATGGCTACACCTTC. Translated, it gives CASSLRGDLNYGYTF.

The table lists this clonotype with a few counts. The chain combines TRBV29-1 with TRBJ2-3; D may be TRBD2 (6 bases). The CDR3 loop spans 15 amino acids. Trimming removed 1 base at V and 6 bases at J, with 17 bases between. Per the germline V gene, CDR1 is SQVTM and CDR2 is ANQGSEA. The CDR3, as DNA: TGCAGCGTTGAAGCGGGAGTGGCGTTCTGGGATACGCAGTATTTT. It codes for CSVEAGVAFWDTQYF.

The V and J genes are TRBV11-1 and TRBJ2-3; D is perhaps TRBD2 (5 bases). CDR3 size: 15 residues. Germline V gene data show CDR1 as SGHAT and CDR2 as FQDESV (reference sequence). V lost 5 bases and J lost 2, with 14 bases in between. The CDR3 nucleotides are TGTGCCAGCAGCCGCCGTCGGGAAGACACAGATACGCAGTATTTT. It translates to CASSRRREDTDTQYF.

This clonotype occurred once. The chain combines TRBV5-1 with TRBJ2-3; 7 positions agree with TRBD2. This CDR3 contains 16 residues. Losses at the gene ends were 0 bases for V and 3 bases for J; bases not matched to a gene: 7. CDR1 is SGHRS and CDR2 is YFSETQ in the germline V gene. This CDR3 is CASSLEASGITDTQYF. The CDR3, as DNA: TGCGCCAGCAGCTTGGAGGCTAGCGGAATAACAGATACGCAGTATTTT.

The rearrangement uses TRBV7-2 and TRBJ2-5; TRBD2 is a possible D gene (6 bases). This CDR3 comprises 16 residues. CDR1 is SGHTA, CDR2 FQGNSA, per germline. Deletions cut 5 bases from V and 11 bases from J, with 27 bases between. This chain's CDR3 is CASSPRVGGSGGEQYF. In DNA, the CDR3 is TGTGCCAGCAGCCCACGAGTTGGGGGTTCCGGGGGTGAGCAGTACTTC.

The rearrangement uses TRBV7-9 and TRBJ1-1; D not certain. CDR1 is SEHNR, CDR2 FQNEAQ, per germline (reference sequence). The CDR3 totals 13 residues. V lost 0 bases, J lost 4 bases, and 6 bases lay in between. The CDR3 spells CASSLAAPTEAFF. In nucleotides, the CDR3 is TGTGCCAGCAGCTTAGCCGCCCCCACTGAAGCTTTCTTT.